These T cell receptor beta chains were read from a single sample in a study of T cell repertoires in cytomegalovirus infection. Each CDR3 protein gets one entry after TCRdb re-called the reads with MiXCR. The data contain 200,000 to 300,000 distinct CDR3 sequences, approximately 13% of them singletons. Sequencing was performed on PBMCs. These TCRs come from a human donor in good health (CMV status not recorded). Some clones in this sample may be carry-over from other donors' samples. Each CDR3 is given with its conserved first and last residue. Fields, in order: clone size, V gene, J gene, CDR3 protein. Where a row states a size, it is once, few, many or the class of an expanded clone; other rows omit it.

NA,TRBV5-6,TRBJ1-1,CASSLGPLEDTEAFF
NA,TRBV11-2,TRBJ2-7,CASSLVRAGGGEQYF
many,TRBV5-1,TRBJ1-1,CASSQPERGGNTEAFF
few,TRBV12-3/TRBV12-4,TRBJ1-1,CASSFSGQPEAFF
NA,TRBV24-1,TRBJ1-2,CATSDPGQNPRGYTF
many,TRBV20-1,TRBJ2-5,CSAADRGETQYF
NA,TRBV19,TRBJ2-3,CASKRTSGSRADTQYF
many,TRBV7-2,TRBJ1-5,CASSLMGQGSQPQHF
many,TRBV7-2,TRBJ2-7,CASSSALASYEQYF
few,TRBV5-6,TRBJ2-7,CASSLPGTAYEQYF
NA,TRBV5-1,TRBJ2-7,CASSLNPSGSRTGEQYF
NA,TRBV20-1,TRBJ1-2,CSASRLQDLYYGYTF
NA,TRBV20-1,TRBJ2-3,CSATRLASTDTQYF
many,TRBV20-1,TRBJ2-7,CSATTGTSFSYEQYF
many,TRBV7-2,TRBJ1-3,CASSVSRSGNTIYF
many,TRBV11-2,TRBJ2-1,CASSPGLAATYNEQFF
many,TRBV6-5,TRBJ2-5,CASSYFRQGARETQYF
many,TRBV7-6,TRBJ1-2,CASSLAGDGYTF